This TCR beta chain was identified in a study of T-cell memory formation after mild COVID-19. Overall study: Clusters of TCRs were largely donor specific. Study observations and caveats: SARS-CoV-2 specificity of second-wave clones peaking day 37 was unconfirmed.

This clonotype was counted only a few times. Its antigen remains unknown. Trimming at V came to 2 bases and at J to 1 base, leaving 8 bases not matched to a gene. Germline CDR1 SGHKS, CDR2 YYEKEE (reference sequence). CDR3 length equals 16 residues. Using constant-segment primers, 5'RACE produced TCR alpha and TCR beta cDNA libraries carrying sample barcodes and UMIs. TCRdb recomputed calls from the 5' RACE reads with MiXCR, one row per CDR3 protein. The sample comprises roughly 130,000 distinct CDR3 sequences, about 6.5% of which are singletons, and approximately 2.1% rests with the top ten. The sequenced sample was PBMCs or a T cell subset sorted from them (not recorded which). V is TRBV5-5 and J is TRBJ2-5, with 7 bases matching TRBD1. This clonotype originated in an adult woman who had mild COVID-19 (a few samples of this study predate the infection). Cell type and time point are not known. CDR3 region: CASSFTHGTVQETQYF. CDR3 bases: TGTGCCAGCAGCTTCACCCACGGGACAGTCCAAGAGACCCAGTACTTC.